The 2 T cell receptor beta chains listed next were all sequenced from one sample in a study of cytomegalovirus exposure and HLA in healthy donors. The study ran its PCR with 60 Vbeta and 13 Jbeta primers. Libraries were prepared by immunoSEQ multiplex PCR; TCRdb keeps only in-frame clonotypes and omits some of them. The table shows 95,000 to 100,000 clones, with about 80% occurring only once. Sequencing used PBMCs. All receptors derive from a female donor in good health and CMV-seropositive.

The table lists this clone with a count of one. V is TRBV2 and J is TRBJ2-5; 10 bases align to TRBD2. J lost 5 bases, V lost 2 bases, and 8 bases had no gene match. This CDR3 region has 16 residues. Germline V lookup: CDR1 SNHLY, CDR2 FYNNEI. CDR3 amino acids: CASSEIIAGGGETQYF. In DNA, the CDR3 is TGTGCCAGCAGTGAAATTATAGCGGGAGGAGGGGAGACCCAGTACTTC.

This clone appeared once. This chain joins TRBV5-6 and TRBJ1-1; perhaps TRBD1 as D (6 bases). The CDR3 is 13 amino acids. V gave up 2 bases and J gave up 1 base, with 6 bases separating them. The germline CDR1 and CDR2 sequences are SGHDT and YYEEEE. CDR3 sequence reads: CASSLQGNTEAFF. CDR3 sequence (DNA): TGTGCCAGCAGCTTACAGGGGAACACTGAAGCTTTCTTT.